The next 18 T cell receptor beta chains were all read from a single sample in a study of cytomegalovirus exposure and HLA in healthy donors. The PCR contained 60 Vbeta and 13 Jbeta primers. The method was immunoSEQ multiplex PCR; TCRdb's version includes in-frame clones alone and lacks a portion of them. Here the sample table reports 65,000 to 90,000 clones. The sequenced sample consisted of PBMCs. All receptors derive from a female donor in good health and CMV-seropositive.

The chain is built from TRBV7-9 and TRBJ1-6; maybe TRBD1 (6 bases). The CDR3 consists of 14 residues. CDR1 SEHNR and CDR2 FQNEAQ come from the germline V gene (reference sequence). V lost 6 bases to trimming and J lost 8 bases, with 14 bases between them. CDR3 amino acids: CASSPRGEDSPLHF. The CDR3, as DNA: TGTGCCAGCAGTCCCAGGGGAGAGGATTCACCCCTCCACTTT.

This chain uses TRBV2 with TRBJ1-1, with a weak D call TRBD1 (6 bases). V lost 5 bases to trimming and J lost 1 base, with 14 bases between them. CDR1 is SNHLY and CDR2 is FYNNEI in the germline V gene. This CDR3 is 15 amino acids long. The CDR3: CASSTRDTRNTEAFF. CDR3 in DNA: TGTGCCAGCAGTACACGGGACACGAGGAACACTGAAGCTTTCTTT.

The V call is TRBV7-9, the J call TRBJ2-7, with D hard to call. Germline V lookup: CDR1 SEHNR, CDR2 FQNEAQ (reference sequence). The V end was cut by 5 bases, the J end by 7 bases, with 12 bases between. The length of the CDR3 is 12 residues. The CDR3 is CASSLNGPEQYF. The DNA for the CDR3 is TGTGCCAGCAGCCTTAATGGGCCGGAGCAGTACTTC.

This chain joins TRBV7-6 and TRBJ2-1; a weak D match, TRBD2 (5 bases). This CDR3 contains 14 residues. Germline V gives CDR1 SGHVS, CDR2 FNYEAQ. Trimming removed 2 bases at V and 3 bases at J, with 8 bases between. CDR3 nucleotide sequence: TGTGCCAGCAGCTTACTTAGCGTCTACAATGAGCAGTTCTTC. Its protein product is CASSLLSVYNEQFF.

A remark on this clone: The germline gene is not matched at one end of the junction; a read error may be the cause. The chain links TRBV5-6 to TRBJ1-4, with 8 bases lining up with TRBD1. This CDR3 has 16 residues. Germline V gene lookup returns CDR1 SGHDT and CDR2 YYEEEE. DNA for the CDR3: TGTGCCAGCAGCTTCACAACGCCGGGACAGGCTCGAAAAACTGTTTTT. Translation: CASSFTTPGQARKTVF.

This CDR3 reads CASSPTSGTGGTGELFF. In nucleotides, the CDR3 is TGTGCCAGCTCACCAACTTCCGGGACAGGGGGCACCGGGGAGCTGTTTTTT. J is TRBJ2-2 and V is TRBV18; 11 nucleotides agree with TRBD1. CDR1 and CDR2 (germline): KGHSH, LQKENI. Germline trimming cut 2 bases from V and 4 bases from J; bases unmatched to any gene: 6. The length of the CDR3 is 17 residues. The full variable domain, rest sourced from reference TRBV18 and TRBJ2-2, is NAGVMQNPRHLVRRRGQEARLRCSPMKGHSHVYWYRQLPEEGLKFMVYLQKENIIDESGMPKERFSAEFPKEGPSILRIQQVVRGDSAAYFCASSPTSGTGGTGELFFGEGSRLTVL.

The chain couples TRBV5-1 to TRBJ1-3; D is uncertain. Trimming took 0 bases from V and 0 from J, leaving 13 bases between them. Germline CDR1 reads SGHRS; CDR2 reads YFSETQ. CDR3 length equals 17 residues. The CDR3 sequence: CASSLGRGSLSGNTIYF. DNA of the CDR3: TGCGCCAGCAGCTTGGGGAGAGGGTCCCTCTCTGGAAACACCATATATTTT.

The chain recombines TRBV7-2 with TRBJ2-5; weak D call: TRBD1 (6 bases). This CDR3 has 15 amino acids. The V gene lost 4 bases and the J gene lost 7 bases, with 19 bases spanning the gap. Germline-derived CDR1 and CDR2 are SGHTA and FQGNSA. This chain's CDR3 is CASSSQTGLAGTQYF. CDR3 DNA sequence: TGTGCCAGCAGCTCGCAGACAGGTCTCGCAGGGACCCAGTACTTC.

J is TRBJ2-7 and V is TRBV2; TRBD1 might be the D (5 bases). Trimming stripped 7 bases from V and 5 bases from J, with 18 bases between. CDR1 and CDR2 from the germline V gene are SNHLY and FYNNEI. The CDR3 runs to 14 residues. The CDR3 reads CASTRASSGDEQYF. As DNA, the CDR3 is TGTGCCAGCACCAGGGCCAGTTCGGGCGACGAGCAGTACTTC.

This chain joins TRBV20-1 and TRBJ2-2; no firm D call. V lost 6 bases, J lost 3 bases, and 2 bases lay in between. The CDR3 is made up of 10 amino acids. Germline-derived CDR1 and CDR2 are DFQATT and SNEGSKA (reference sequence). This CDR3 reads CSAYTGELFF. DNA of the CDR3: TGCAGTGCCTACACCGGGGAGCTGTTTTTT.

The chain joins TRBV2 to TRBJ2-7, with TRBD1 matching 7 bases. Germline CDR1 is SNHLY and CDR2 is FYNNEI. With 1 base clipped from V and 10 bases from J, the junction kept 7 bases outside the gene matches. The CDR3 is 13 residues long. CDR3 DNA: TGTGCCAGCAGTGAAGGGACAGGCTTAAATCAGTACTTC. As protein: CASSEGTGLNQYF.

The gene calls are TRBV20-1 and TRBJ2-7, with D maybe TRBD1 (5 bases). V gave up 2 bases and J gave up 3 bases, with 5 bases separating them. Germline CDR1 DFQATT, CDR2 SNEGSKA (reference sequence). The CDR3 covers 11 residues. CDR3 region: CSARQGYEQYF. In nucleotides, the CDR3 is TGCAGTGCTAGACAGGGCTACGAGCAGTACTTC.

This chain uses TRBV28 with TRBJ1-6; D possibly corresponds to TRBD1 (5 bases). From germline, CDR1 is MDHEN and CDR2 SYDVKM. Trimming took 3 bases from V and 7 from J, leaving 13 bases between them. The CDR3 is 15 amino acids. CDR3 sequence: CASSFWGVGNSPLHF. CDR3 DNA sequence: TGTGCCAGCAGTTTCTGGGGGGTCGGAAATTCACCCCTCCACTTT.

This chain joins TRBV27 and TRBJ2-3; the D gene is possibly TRBD2 (5 bases). The germline CDR1 and CDR2 sequences are MNHEY and SMNVEV (reference sequence). The CDR3 has 16 residues. V dropped 0 bases and J dropped 2 bases, with 12 bases sitting between them. The CDR3 nucleotides read TGTGCCAGCAGTTTATCCCCTAGGGAGTACACAGATACGCAGTATTTT. This codes for CASSLSPREYTDTQYF.

The rearrangement uses TRBV9 and TRBJ1-1, with D perhaps matching TRBD1 (5 bases). CDR1 and CDR2 from the germline V gene are SGDLS and YYNGEE. V was cut by 0 bases and J by 6 bases, with 15 bases left in between. The CDR3 loop spans 15 amino acids. The CDR3 loop is CASSVAGTGASEAFF. The CDR3 coding sequence is TGTGCCAGCAGCGTAGCTGGGACTGGCGCTTCTGAAGCTTTCTTT. Combining the CDR3 with reference TRBV9 and TRBJ1-1 gives the whole variable domain DSGVTQTPKHLITATGQRVTLRCSPRSGDLSVYWYQQSLDQGLQFLIQYYNGEERAKGNILERFSAQQFPDLHSELNLSSLELGDSALYFCASSVAGTGASEAFFGQGTRLTVV.

J is TRBJ1-2 and V is TRBV18, with 9 positions matching TRBD1. Trimming at V came to 3 bases and at J to 8 bases, leaving 10 bases not matched to a gene. The CDR3 contains 15 residues. The V gene's germline CDR1 is KGHSH and CDR2 LQKENI. CDR3: CASSPDRGPGAGYTF. Written as DNA, the CDR3 is TGTGCCAGCTCACCGGACAGGGGACCGGGGGCCGGCTACACCTTC.

The rearrangement uses TRBV7-8 and TRBJ2-7, with TRBD2 matching over 9 bases. CDR1 is SGHVS, CDR2 FQNEAQ, per germline. This CDR3 has 16 residues. The ends lost 1 base at V and 6 bases at J; junction bases unmatched: 10. The CDR3: CASSLGFPGTSFEQYF. The CDR3 nucleotides are TGTGCCAGCAGCTTAGGTTTCCCCGGGACTAGCTTCGAGCAGTACTTC.

The rearrangement uses TRBV6-5 and TRBJ1-1; a possible D gene is TRBD1 (6 bases). Per the germline V gene, CDR1 is MNHEY and CDR2 is SVGAGI. V gave up 2 bases and J gave up 4 bases, with 14 bases separating them. CDR3 length equals 15 residues. CDR3 in DNA: TGTGCCAGCAGTTACAATCTGGGGGCGGGCACTGAAGCTTTCTTT. Protein product: CASSYNLGAGTEAFF.